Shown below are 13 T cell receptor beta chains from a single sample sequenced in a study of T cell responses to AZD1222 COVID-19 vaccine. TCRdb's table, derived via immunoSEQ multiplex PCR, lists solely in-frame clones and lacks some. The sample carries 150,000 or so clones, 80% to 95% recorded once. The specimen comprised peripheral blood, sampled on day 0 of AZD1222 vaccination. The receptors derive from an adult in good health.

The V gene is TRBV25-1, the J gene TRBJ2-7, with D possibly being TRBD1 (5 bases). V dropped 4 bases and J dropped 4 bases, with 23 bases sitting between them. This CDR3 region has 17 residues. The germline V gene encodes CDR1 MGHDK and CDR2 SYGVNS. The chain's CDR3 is CASSVAFLTPGMYEQYF. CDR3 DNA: TGTGCCAGCAGTGTGGCCTTTTTGACCCCAGGGATGTACGAGCAGTACTTC.

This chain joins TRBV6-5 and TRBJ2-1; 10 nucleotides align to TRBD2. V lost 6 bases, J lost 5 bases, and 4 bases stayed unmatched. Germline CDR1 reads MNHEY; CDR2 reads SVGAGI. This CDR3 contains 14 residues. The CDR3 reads CASRRGLADNEQFF. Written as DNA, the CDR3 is TGTGCCAGCAGAAGAGGACTAGCGGACAATGAGCAGTTCTTC.

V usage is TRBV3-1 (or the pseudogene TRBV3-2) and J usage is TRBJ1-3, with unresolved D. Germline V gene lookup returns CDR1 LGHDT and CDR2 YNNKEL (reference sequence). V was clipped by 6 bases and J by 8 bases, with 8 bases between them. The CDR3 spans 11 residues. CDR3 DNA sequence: TGTGCCAGCAGACTCATGGACACCATATATTTT. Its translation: CASRLMDTIYF.

The CDR3 sequence: CASSQELTHDSGNTIYF. The CDR3 region has the DNA TGTGCCAGCAGCCAAGAATTAACACATGACTCTGGAAACACCATATATTTT. V usage is TRBV3-1 (or the pseudogene TRBV3-2) and J usage is TRBJ1-3; D uncertain. Germline CDR1 LGHDT, CDR2 YNNKEL (reference sequence). V was shortened by 0 bases and J by 0 bases, with 12 bases between the two germline ends. The CDR3 spans 17 residues.

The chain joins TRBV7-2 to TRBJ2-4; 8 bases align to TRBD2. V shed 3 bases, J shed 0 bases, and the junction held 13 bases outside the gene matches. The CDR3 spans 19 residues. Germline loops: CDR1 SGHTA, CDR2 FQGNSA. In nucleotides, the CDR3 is TGTGCCAGCAGCTTGTACGGGGGGGGCAGAGCCGTAGCCAAAAACATTCAGTACTTC. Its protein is CASSLYGGGRAVAKNIQYF.

DNA of the CDR3: TGTGCCAGCAGTGACGTCGGTACTGCTACCTACGAGCAGTACTTC. As protein: CASSDVGTATYEQYF. V is TRBV2 and J is TRBJ2-7; D remains ambiguous. The V gene's germline CDR1 is SNHLY and CDR2 FYNNEI. The germline V and J ends were trimmed by 3 bases and 2 bases, with 14 bases remaining between them. The CDR3 contains 15 residues.

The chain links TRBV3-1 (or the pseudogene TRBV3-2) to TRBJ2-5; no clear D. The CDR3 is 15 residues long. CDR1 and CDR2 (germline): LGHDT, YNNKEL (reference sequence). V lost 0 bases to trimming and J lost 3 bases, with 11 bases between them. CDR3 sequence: CASSQDPAGKETQYF. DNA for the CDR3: TGTGCCAGCAGCCAAGATCCGGCAGGTAAAGAGACCCAGTACTTC.

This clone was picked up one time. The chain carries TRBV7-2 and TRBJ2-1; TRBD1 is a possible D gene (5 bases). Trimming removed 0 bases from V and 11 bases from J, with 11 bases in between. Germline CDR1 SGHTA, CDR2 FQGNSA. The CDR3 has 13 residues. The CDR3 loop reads CASSLADTRQQFF. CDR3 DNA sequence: TGTGCCAGCAGCTTAGCGGACACACGTCAGCAGTTCTTC.

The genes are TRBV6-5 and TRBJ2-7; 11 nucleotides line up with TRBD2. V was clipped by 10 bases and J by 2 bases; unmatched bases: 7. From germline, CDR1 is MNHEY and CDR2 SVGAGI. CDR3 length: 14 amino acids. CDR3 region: CATLLAGAPYEQYF. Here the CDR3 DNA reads TGTGCCACCCTACTAGCGGGGGCTCCCTACGAGCAGTACTTC.

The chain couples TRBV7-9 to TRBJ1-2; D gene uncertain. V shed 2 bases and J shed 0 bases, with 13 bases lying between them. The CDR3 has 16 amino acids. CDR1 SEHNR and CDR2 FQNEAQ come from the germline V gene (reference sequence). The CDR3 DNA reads TGTGCCAGCAGCTTATTAGCTAGTCAATCTAACTATGGCTACACCTTC. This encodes CASSLLASQSNYGYTF.

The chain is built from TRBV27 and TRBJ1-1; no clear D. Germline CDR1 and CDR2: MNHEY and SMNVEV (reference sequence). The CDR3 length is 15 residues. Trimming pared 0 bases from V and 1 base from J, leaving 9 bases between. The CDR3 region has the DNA TGTGCCAGCAGTTTATCCGGCATTACGAACACTGAAGCTTTCTTT. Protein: CASSLSGITNTEAFF.

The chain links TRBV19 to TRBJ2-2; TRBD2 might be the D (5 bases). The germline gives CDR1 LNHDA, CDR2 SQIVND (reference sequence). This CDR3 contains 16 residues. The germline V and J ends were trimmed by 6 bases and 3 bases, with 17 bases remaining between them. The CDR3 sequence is CASRGGLDLYTGELFF. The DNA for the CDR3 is TGTGCCAGTAGGGGCGGGCTAGATTTATACACCGGGGAGCTGTTTTTT.

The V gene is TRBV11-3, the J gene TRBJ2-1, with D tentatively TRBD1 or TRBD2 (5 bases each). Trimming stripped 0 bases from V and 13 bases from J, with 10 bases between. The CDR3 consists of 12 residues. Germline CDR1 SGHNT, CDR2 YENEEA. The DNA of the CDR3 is TGTGCCAGCAGCTTAGAGTACGGGACCCAGTTCTTC. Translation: CASSLEYGTQFF.